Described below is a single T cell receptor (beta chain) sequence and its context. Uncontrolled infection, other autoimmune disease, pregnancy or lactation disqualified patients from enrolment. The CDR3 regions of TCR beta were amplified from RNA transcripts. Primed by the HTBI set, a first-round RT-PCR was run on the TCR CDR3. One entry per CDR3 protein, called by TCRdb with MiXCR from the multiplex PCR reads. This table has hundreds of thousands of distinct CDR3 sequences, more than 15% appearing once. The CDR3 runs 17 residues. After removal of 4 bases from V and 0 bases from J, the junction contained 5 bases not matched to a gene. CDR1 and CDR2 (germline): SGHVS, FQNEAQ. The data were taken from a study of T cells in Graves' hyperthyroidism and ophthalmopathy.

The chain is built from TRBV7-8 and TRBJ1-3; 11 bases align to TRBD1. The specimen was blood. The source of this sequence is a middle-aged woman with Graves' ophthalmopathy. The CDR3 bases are TGTGCCAGCAGCTCCCGGACAGGGGGCTACTCTGGAAACACCATATATTTT. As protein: CASSSRTGGYSGNTIYF.